This TCR beta chain came from a study of beta chain features in type 1 diabetes. Expressed TCRB transcripts were sequenced, since all the RNA that had been isolated was reverse transcribed. Profiling relied on immunoSEQ multiplex PCR, and the TCRdb table lists in-frame clones only, not all of them. The data contain tens of thousands of clones, about 48% of them singletons. V was pared by 6 bases and J by 4 bases, with 6 bases of the junction left unmatched. This CDR3 is built from 13 residues. Germline CDR1 MNHEY, CDR2 SVGAGI. Study-wide results and caveats: All four CD4+ subsets of Type 1 diabetes patients contained TCRB CDR3s that were moderately but significantly shorter.

This clone was observed a handful of times. Its antigen is as yet unknown. This receptor was identified in a man aged 25 to 45 with type 1 diabetes. Input material: central memory CD4+ T cells from blood. This chain connects TRBV6-5 to TRBJ2-7; 7 bases line up with TRBD1. CDR3 sequence (DNA): TGTGCCAGCAGAAGACAGGGTGCTTACGAGCAGTACTTC. Translation: CASRRQGAYEQYF.